The 26 T cell receptor beta chains presented below share a single source sample, sequenced in a study of identical twins (dated by TCRdb to the mid-2010s). The library was obtained by 5' RACE. These reads were obtained on an Illumina HiSeq 2000. The raw public data were reprocessed by TCRdb itself: fastp quality trimming at Q25, MiXCR clonotype calling, in-frame beta chains only. Identical CDR3 proteins give one entry, which carries the most common genes and DNA. In all, the sample holds some 96,000 distinct CDR3 sequences, and around 5.5% of those were seen once. Roughly 12% of the sample is held by the ten biggest clonotypes. Sequences were obtained from memory T cells sorted from blood. The sample's cell subset or site label, in plain terms: CD45RO+ enriched T cells. The receptors stem from a woman aged 45 to 65 in good health.

This clonotype was seen at least ten times. This chain uses TRBV12-3 or TRBV12-4 with TRBJ2-1, with a possible D match to TRBD1 (5 bases). V lost 6 bases to trimming and J lost 10 bases, with 19 bases between them. The CDR3 covers 14 residues. CDR3 sequence: CASRTSGAAHEQFF. Written as DNA, the CDR3 is TGTGCCAGCAGAACAAGTGGGGCCGCCCACGAGCAGTTCTTC.

Ten or more counts support this clonotype. The gene calls are TRBV5-6 and TRBJ2-7, with D perhaps matching TRBD1 (6 bases). Trimming shortened V by 2 bases and J by 7 bases, and 19 bases separated the two germline ends. CDR3 length: 15 amino acids. The germline V gene has CDR1 SGHDT and CDR2 YYEEEE. Here the CDR3 DNA reads TGTGCCAGCAGCTTCAGGGGCCCCTCGCTGGGGGAGCAGTACTTC. It translates to CASSFRGPSLGEQYF.

V usage is TRBV7-7 and J usage is TRBJ2-1; D is ambiguous. CDR3 length equals 16 residues. V lost 4 bases and J 4 bases, leaving 17 bases between the germline ends. The germline V gene encodes CDR1 SSHAT and CDR2 FNYEAQ (reference sequence). The CDR3 is CASSSSPGPMYNEQFF. The CDR3 DNA sequence: TGTGCCAGCAGCTCTTCCCCCGGACCAATGTACAATGAGCAGTTCTTC. The full variable domain, rest sourced from reference TRBV7-7 and TRBJ2-1, is GAGVSQSPRYKVTKRGQDVTLRCDPISSHATLYWYQQALGQGPEFLTYFNYEAQPDKSGLPSDRFSAERPEGSISTLTIQRTEQRDSAMYRCASSSSPGPMYNEQFFGPGTRLTVL.

The V and J genes are TRBV29-1 and TRBJ2-7, with TRBD2 matching 9 bases. Germline-derived CDR1 and CDR2 are SQVTM and ANQGSEA. V trimming: 3 bases; J trimming: 0 bases; junction bases outside the gene matches: 12. The length of the CDR3 is 17 residues. The CDR3 here is CSVDGPLSGRSSYEQYV. DNA for the CDR3: TGCAGCGTTGATGGGCCACTAAGCGGGAGGAGCTCCTACGAGCAGTACGTC.

The V call is TRBV19, the J call TRBJ1-5; D is perhaps TRBD1 (6 bases). CDR1 and CDR2 from the germline V gene are LNHDA and SQIVND (reference sequence). Trimming stripped 6 bases from V and 7 bases from J, with 13 bases between. The CDR3 loop spans 13 amino acids. The CDR3 protein is CASSRGQRQPQHF. In nucleotides, the CDR3 is TGTGCCAGTAGCCGGGGACAAAGGCAGCCCCAGCATTTT.

The CDR3, as DNA: TGCAGTGCTAGCGCAGGGGTTGTTACCTACAATGAGCAGTTCTTC. Translated, it gives CSASAGVVTYNEQFF. The chain links TRBV20-1 to TRBJ2-1; possibly TRBD1 for D (6 bases). The germline V gene encodes CDR1 DFQATT and CDR2 SNEGSKA (reference sequence). V was clipped by 3 bases and J by 2 bases, with 14 bases between them. The CDR3 consists of 15 residues.

This clonotype turned up a few times. The rearrangement joins TRBV20-1 to TRBJ2-5, with D perhaps given as TRBD1 or TRBD2 (6 bases each). CDR1 DFQATT and CDR2 SNEGSKA come from the germline V gene (reference sequence). V was clipped by 5 bases and J by 4 bases, with 26 bases between them. The length of the CDR3 is 17 residues. CDR3 in DNA: TGCAGTGCTTCCCAGGAGGGGGGTGGGGAGAGAGGAGAGACCCAGTACTTC. Translating it yields CSASQEGGGERGETQYF.

This chain connects TRBV2 to TRBJ2-6; the D is unclear. V dropped 7 bases and J dropped 4 bases, with 11 bases sitting between them. From germline, CDR1 is SNHLY and CDR2 FYNNEI. CDR3 length equals 14 residues. The CDR3 DNA reads TGTGCCAGCACTCTACCCTCCGGGGCCAACGTCCTGACTTTC. Translated: CASTLPSGANVLTF.

This clonotype was counted only a few times. The rearrangement uses TRBV7-9 and TRBJ2-2; D perhaps matches TRBD2 (6 bases). The ends were cut back, 2 bases at V and 8 bases at J, with 15 bases in the middle. Germline assignment: CDR1 SEHNR and CDR2 FQNEAQ (reference sequence). CDR3 length: 15 residues. In DNA form, the CDR3 reads TGTGCCAGCAGCTTACGGGACTTACGCTTGGGGGAGCTGTTTTTT. Residues: CASSLRDLRLGELFF.

This clonotype was recorded many times. The V and J genes are TRBV6-6 and TRBJ2-2, with TRBD2 matching over 12 bases. The V gene's germline CDR1 is MNHNY and CDR2 SVGAGI (reference sequence). Germline trimming cut 2 bases from V and 0 bases from J; bases unmatched to any gene: 1. The CDR3 runs to 17 residues. This CDR3 is CASSYGTSGPNTGELFF. CDR3 nucleotides: TGTGCCAGCAGTTACGGGACTAGCGGGCCGAACACCGGGGAGCTGTTTTTT.

This clonotype was recorded many times. The V and J genes are TRBV14 and TRBJ2-3; D not certain. V was cut by 5 bases and J by 0 bases, with 12 bases left in between. The CDR3 covers 15 residues. Looked up from germline, CDR1 is SGHDN and CDR2 is FVKESK. The CDR3 nucleotides read TGTGCCAGCAGCAGTGGACGGTTTAGCACAGATACGCAGTATTTT. Translated, it gives CASSSGRFSTDTQYF.

This clonotype was seen repeatedly, ten times or more. V is TRBV5-1 and J is TRBJ2-2, with a possible D match to TRBD1 (6 bases). This CDR3 is built from 15 residues. With 2 bases removed from V and 1 base from J, the gap between germline ends came to 9 bases. In germline, CDR1 is SGHRS, CDR2 YFSETQ. The chain's CDR3 is CASSFVQGNTGELFF. The CDR3 DNA is TGCGCCAGCAGCTTTGTACAGGGGAACACCGGGGAGCTGTTTTTT.

This clonotype was seen repeatedly, ten times or more. The rearrangement links TRBV7-2 to TRBJ2-5, with D perhaps TRBD1 or TRBD2 (5 bases each). V lost 1 base and J lost 9, with 24 bases in between. The CDR3 consists of 17 residues. The germline CDR1 and CDR2 sequences are SGHTA and FQGNSA. CDR3 in DNA: TGTGCCAGCAGCTTAGAATTGGTCCGGGACCCCAGTGGAGCCCAGTACTTC. Its protein product is CASSLELVRDPSGAQYF.

CDR3 region: CASSQGVSEQFF. CDR3 nucleotides: TGTGCCAGCAGCCAAGGCGTATCTGAGCAGTTCTTC. The chain links TRBV3-1 to TRBJ2-1; D uncertain. The CDR3 covers 12 residues. CDR1 and CDR2 (germline): LGHDT, YNNKEL (reference sequence). V lost 1 base to trimming and J lost 9 bases, with 7 bases between them.

This clonotype occurred many times. The V call is TRBV12-3 or TRBV12-4, the J call TRBJ2-7, with D perhaps matching TRBD1 (11 bases). CDR3 length: 19 residues. V dropped 3 bases and J dropped 4 bases, with 28 bases sitting between them. The CDR3 region has the DNA TGTGCCAGCAGTTTTGGGACAGGGGGGTGGACTAGCGGAGTGTACGAGCAGTACTTC. It codes for CASSFGTGGWTSGVYEQYF.

This clonotype was picked up many times. V usage is TRBV12-3 or TRBV12-4 and J usage is TRBJ2-1; TRBD2 aligns across 7 bases. CDR3 length: 15 residues. V trimming: 6 bases; J trimming: 3 bases; junction bases outside the gene matches: 8. CDR3 in amino acids: CASRRLAGDYNEQFF. CDR3 coding DNA: TGTGCCAGCAGACGACTAGCTGGTGACTACAATGAGCAGTTCTTC.

The table lists this clonotype with many counts. The V and J genes are TRBV7-2 and TRBJ1-1; TRBD1 might be the D (6 bases). This CDR3 spans 14 amino acids. V was shortened by 5 bases and J by 5 bases, with 15 bases between the two germline ends. From germline, CDR1 is SGHTA and CDR2 FQGNSA. The CDR3 DNA follows: TGTGCCAGCAGCCTGAGGGGGAGAAGGACTGAAGCTTTCTTT. This encodes CASSLRGRRTEAFF.

CDR3 sequence (DNA): TGTGCCTGGAACAGGGGGATGGATGAGCAGTTCTTC. Encoded protein: CAWNRGMDEQFF. The chain carries TRBV30 and TRBJ2-1; 8 nucleotides align to TRBD1. Germline CDR1 and CDR2: GTSNPN and SVGIG (reference sequence). Trimming removed 4 bases from V and 8 bases from J; junction bases left unmatched: 4. CDR3 size: 12 residues.

This clonotype has ten or more counts. V and J are TRBV24-1 and TRBJ2-2; TRBD1 aligns across 9 bases. Unmatched junction bases numbered 8, after V lost 10 bases and J lost 6 bases. This CDR3 has 14 residues. Germline CDR1 is KGHDR and CDR2 is SFDVKD. The CDR3: CATSGTGIAGELFF. The CDR3 DNA is TGTGCCACGTCCGGGACAGGGATCGCCGGGGAGCTGTTTTTT.

This clonotype has ten or more counts. The V gene is TRBV5-1, the J gene TRBJ2-3; D unclear. This CDR3 comprises 14 residues. Trimming removed 7 bases at V and 6 bases at J, with 18 bases between. Germline CDR1 reads SGHRS; CDR2 reads YFSETQ. The CDR3 sequence is CASGTLPSPDTQYF. The CDR3 region has the DNA TGCGCCAGCGGCACCCTCCCGTCCCCCGATACGCAGTATTTT.

Ten or more counts support this clonotype. The rearrangement uses TRBV5-1 and TRBJ2-2; 7 bases fit TRBD2. Germline-derived CDR1 and CDR2 are SGHRS and YFSETQ. This CDR3 has 15 amino acids. Unmatched junction bases numbered 7, after V lost 3 bases and J lost 5 bases. This CDR3 reads CASSYLRGGTGELFF. CDR3 sequence (DNA): TGCGCCAGCAGCTACCTGAGGGGAGGGACCGGGGAGCTGTTTTTT.

This clonotype was detected a few times. A much larger clonotype is one base distant, so this may be a read error. J is TRBJ1-2 and V is TRBV12-3 or TRBV12-4; D might be TRBD1 (5 bases). This CDR3 spans 14 amino acids. This chain's CDR3 is CASSLARQFYGYPF. For the CDR3, the DNA is TGTGCCAGCAGTTTAGCGCGACAGTTCTATGGCTACCCCTTC.

This clonotype has at least ten counts. The chain is built from TRBV5-1 and TRBJ2-1; 8 positions agree with TRBD2. The V segment lost 4 bases and the J segment 6 bases; nucleotides outside the gene matches: 3. The CDR3 has 13 residues. Germline CDR1 reads SGHRS; CDR2 reads YFSETQ. The CDR3 loop reads CASSPAGVNEQFF. As DNA, the CDR3 is TGCGCCAGCAGCCCAGCGGGAGTCAATGAGCAGTTCTTC.

This clonotype occurred a few times. The V call is TRBV5-1, the J call TRBJ1-1; D is possibly TRBD1 (6 bases). The CDR3 length is 15 residues. Between the trimmed V and J ends, which lost 4 bases and 2 bases, there was a span of 15 bases. The V gene's germline CDR1 is SGHRS and CDR2 YFSETQ. In DNA, the CDR3 is TGCGCCAGCAGCCCACTGACAGGAGTTAACACTGAAGCTTTCTTT. Its translation is CASSPLTGVNTEAFF.

This clonotype appeared many times. This chain joins TRBV5-1 and TRBJ1-2, with D uncertain. Germline assignment: CDR1 SGHRS and CDR2 YFSETQ. This CDR3 is 12 amino acids long. V was cut by 1 base and J by 7 bases, with 8 bases left in between. The CDR3 bases are TGCGCCAGCAGCTTGCGGGGTTTTGGCTACACCTTC. As protein: CASSLRGFGYTF. Together with reference TRBV5-1 and TRBJ1-2, the CDR3 gives the full variable domain: KAGVTQTPRYLIKTRGQQVTLSCSPISGHRSVSWYQQTPGQGLQFLFEYFSETQRNKGNFPGRFSGRQFSNSRSEMNVSTLELGDSALYLCASSLRGFGYTFGSGTRLTVV.

This clonotype was recorded many times. This rearrangement joins TRBV18 to TRBJ2-1, with 9 bases that match TRBD2. Germline CDR1 and CDR2: KGHSH and LQKENI. J gave up 9 bases and V 2 bases, and 5 bases lay outside the gene matches. The CDR3 runs 14 residues. CDR3 region: CASSPGLASGEQFF. CDR3 DNA: TGTGCCAGCTCACCAGGACTAGCGAGCGGTGAGCAGTTCTTC.